This TCR beta chain originates from a study of technical replicates of blood from a few donors. Profiling relied on immunoSEQ multiplex PCR, and the TCRdb table lists in-frame clones only, not all of them. The sample consists of approximately 81,000 clones, approximately 80% of them appearing once. The ends lost 5 bases at V and 5 bases at J; junction bases unmatched: 8. In germline, CDR1 is SGHVS, CDR2 FQNEAQ. This CDR3 is built from 14 residues. Sequencing was performed on PBMCs. The chain links TRBV7-8 to TRBJ1-1; 7 bases align to TRBD1. The TCR comes from a human donor in good health. Some clones in this sample may be carry-over from other donors' samples. CDR3 protein: CASSPDRLGTEAFF. The CDR3 DNA is TGTGCCAGCAGCCCGGACAGGCTAGGGACTGAAGCTTTCTTT.